This T cell receptor (beta chain) was documented in a study of blood T cell repertoires in COVID-19. For the study at large: From the United States, Italy and Spain came samples of acute and convalescent COVID-19. The cDNA or gDNA used as material had been derived from T cells, B-cell-depleted T cells, or PBMCs.

Authors' methods: Counts of nucleated cells, estimated from reference gene primer amplification, were obtained. TCRdb keeps only in-frame clones here, not all; method: immunoSEQ multiplex PCR. V and J calls and clone size are as listed in that table; D and trimming were resolved from the DNA. The sample yields about 70,000 clones, roughly 84% seen once. V gave up 6 bases and J gave up 3 bases, with 6 bases separating them. Germline lookup yields CDR1 MNHEY and CDR2 SMNVEV (reference sequence). CDR3 size: 11 residues. Specimen: peripheral blood. The TCR comes from a man younger than 45 with COVID-19, enrolled during active disease. The chain is built from TRBV27 and TRBJ2-7; no firm D call. This chain's CDR3 is CASRGDYEQYF. In DNA, the CDR3 is TGTGCCAGCAGAGGAGACTACGAGCAGTACTTC.